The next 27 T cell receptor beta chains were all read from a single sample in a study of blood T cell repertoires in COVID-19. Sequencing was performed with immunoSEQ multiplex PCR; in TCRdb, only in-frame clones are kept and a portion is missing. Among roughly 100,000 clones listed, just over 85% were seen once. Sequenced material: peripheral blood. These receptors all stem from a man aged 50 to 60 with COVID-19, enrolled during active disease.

CDR3 DNA sequence: TGTGCCAGCAGCCCAGAAATACCTACTAGAAGTGGCGAGACCCAGTACTTC. The encoded protein is CASSPEIPTRSGETQYF. The chain recombines TRBV7-9 with TRBJ2-5; weak D call: TRBD2 (5 bases). Germline loops: CDR1 SEHNR, CDR2 FQNEAQ (reference sequence). V lost 5 bases and J lost 5, with 24 bases in between. The CDR3 runs 17 residues.

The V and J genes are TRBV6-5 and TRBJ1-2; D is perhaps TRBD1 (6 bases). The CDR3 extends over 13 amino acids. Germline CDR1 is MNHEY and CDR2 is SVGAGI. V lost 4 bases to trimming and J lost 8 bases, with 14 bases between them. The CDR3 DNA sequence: TGTGCCAGCAGTTCCAGACAGGCCCAAGGCTACACCTTC. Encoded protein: CASSSRQAQGYTF.

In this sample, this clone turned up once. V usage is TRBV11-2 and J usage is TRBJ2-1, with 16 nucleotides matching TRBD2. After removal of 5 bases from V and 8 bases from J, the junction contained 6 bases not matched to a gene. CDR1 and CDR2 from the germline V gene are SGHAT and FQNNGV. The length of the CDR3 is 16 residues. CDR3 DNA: TGTGCCAGCAGCGGAGGGACTAGCGGGGGGGCCCATGAGCAGTTCTTC. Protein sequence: CASSGGTSGGAHEQFF.

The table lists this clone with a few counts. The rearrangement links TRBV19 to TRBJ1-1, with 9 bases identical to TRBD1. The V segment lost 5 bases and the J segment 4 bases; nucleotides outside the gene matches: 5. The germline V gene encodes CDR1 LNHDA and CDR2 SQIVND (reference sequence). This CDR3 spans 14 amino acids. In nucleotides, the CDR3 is TGTGCCAGTAGTTTCGGACAGGGGTTCACTGAAGCTTTCTTT. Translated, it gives CASSFGQGFTEAFF. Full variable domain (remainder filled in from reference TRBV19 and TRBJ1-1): DGGITQSPKYLFRKEGQNVTLSCEQNLNHDAMYWYRQDPGQGLRLIYYSQIVNDFQKGDIAEGYSVSREKKESFPLTVTSAQKNPTAFYLCASSFGQGFTEAFFGQGTRLTVV.

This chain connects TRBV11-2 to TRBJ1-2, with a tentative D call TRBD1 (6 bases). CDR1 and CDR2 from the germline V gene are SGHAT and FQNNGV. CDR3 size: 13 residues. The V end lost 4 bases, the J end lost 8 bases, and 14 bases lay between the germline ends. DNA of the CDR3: TGTGCCAGCAGCTCAGGGCGGGGGCAAGGCTACACCTTC. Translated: CASSSGRGQGYTF.

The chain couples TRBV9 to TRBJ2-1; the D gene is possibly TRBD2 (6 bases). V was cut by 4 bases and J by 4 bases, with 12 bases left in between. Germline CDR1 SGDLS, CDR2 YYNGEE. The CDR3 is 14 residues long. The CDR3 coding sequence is TGTGCCAGCAGCCCAACCGGGACTTACAATGAGCAGTTCTTC. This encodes CASSPTGTYNEQFF. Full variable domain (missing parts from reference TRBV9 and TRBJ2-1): DSGVTQTPKHLITATGQRVTLRCSPRSGDLSVYWYQQSLDQGLQFLIQYYNGEERAKGNILERFSAQQFPDLHSELNLSSLELGDSALYFCASSPTGTYNEQFFGPGTRLTVL.

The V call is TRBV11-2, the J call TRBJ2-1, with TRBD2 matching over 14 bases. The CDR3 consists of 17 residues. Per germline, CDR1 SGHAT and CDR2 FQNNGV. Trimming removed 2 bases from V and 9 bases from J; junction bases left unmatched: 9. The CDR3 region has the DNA TGTGCCAGCAGCTTAATAATGACTAGCGGGGGGGCAACTGAGCAGTTCTTC. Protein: CASSLIMTSGGATEQFF.

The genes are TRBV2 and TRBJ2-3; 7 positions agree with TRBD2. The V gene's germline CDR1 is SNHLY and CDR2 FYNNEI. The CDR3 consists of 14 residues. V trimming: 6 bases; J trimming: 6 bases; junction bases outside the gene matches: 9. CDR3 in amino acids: CASSAGGGSDTQYF. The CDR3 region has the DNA TGTGCCAGCAGCGCGGGCGGGGGATCTGATACGCAGTATTTT.

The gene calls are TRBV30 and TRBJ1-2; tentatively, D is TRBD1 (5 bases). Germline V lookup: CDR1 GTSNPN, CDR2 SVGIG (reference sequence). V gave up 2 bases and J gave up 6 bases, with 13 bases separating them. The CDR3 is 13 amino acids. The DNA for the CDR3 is TGTGCCTGGAGTCGGCAGGGAGGCAATGGCTACACCTTC. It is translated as CAWSRQGGNGYTF.

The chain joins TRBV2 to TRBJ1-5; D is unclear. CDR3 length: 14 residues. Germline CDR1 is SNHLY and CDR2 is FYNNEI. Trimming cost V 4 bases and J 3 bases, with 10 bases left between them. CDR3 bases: TGTGCCAGCAGTGCTCGTCAGAACAATCAGCCCCAGCATTTT. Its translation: CASSARQNNQPQHF.

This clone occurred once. The CDR3 loop is CASRRAGLSGELFF. DNA of the CDR3: TGTGCCAGCAGGAGAGCGGGGCTTTCCGGGGAGCTGTTTTTT. J is TRBJ2-2 and V is TRBV28; 7 bases align to TRBD2. The J segment lost 6 bases and the V segment lost 6 bases, leaving 7 bases of the junction unmatched. Germline CDR1 and CDR2: MDHEN and SYDVKM. The CDR3 has 14 residues.

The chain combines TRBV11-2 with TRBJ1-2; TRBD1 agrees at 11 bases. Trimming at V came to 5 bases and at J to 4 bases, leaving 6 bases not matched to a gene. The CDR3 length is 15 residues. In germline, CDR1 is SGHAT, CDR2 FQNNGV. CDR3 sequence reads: CASSAGQGASYGYTF. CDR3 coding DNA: TGTGCCAGCAGCGCAGGACAGGGGGCCAGCTATGGCTACACCTTC.

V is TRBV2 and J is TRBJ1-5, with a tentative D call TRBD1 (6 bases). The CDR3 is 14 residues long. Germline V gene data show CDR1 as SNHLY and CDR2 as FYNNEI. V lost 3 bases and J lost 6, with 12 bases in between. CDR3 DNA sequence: TGTGCCAGCAGTGACAGGGGAGTGGGTCAGCCCCAGCATTTT. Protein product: CASSDRGVGQPQHF.

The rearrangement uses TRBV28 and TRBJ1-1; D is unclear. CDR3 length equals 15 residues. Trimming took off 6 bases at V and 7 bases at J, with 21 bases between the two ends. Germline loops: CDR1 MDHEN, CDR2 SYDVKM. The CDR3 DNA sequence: TGTGCCAGCAGCGAATCGACCTCCTCGAGGGATGAAGCTTTCTTT. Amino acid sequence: CASSESTSSRDEAFF.

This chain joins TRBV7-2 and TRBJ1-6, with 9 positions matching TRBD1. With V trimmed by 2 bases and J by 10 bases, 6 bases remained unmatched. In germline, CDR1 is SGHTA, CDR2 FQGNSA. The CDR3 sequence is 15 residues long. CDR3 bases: TGTGCCAGCAGCTTAACACAGGGGGCCGGATCACCCCTCCACTTT. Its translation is CASSLTQGAGSPLHF.

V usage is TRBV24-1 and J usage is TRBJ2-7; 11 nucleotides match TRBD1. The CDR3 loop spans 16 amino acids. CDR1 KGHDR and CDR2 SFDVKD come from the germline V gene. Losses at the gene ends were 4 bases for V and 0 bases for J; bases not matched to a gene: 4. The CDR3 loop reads CATSDQGQGDSYEQYF. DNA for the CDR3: TGTGCCACCAGTGACCAGGGACAGGGGGACTCCTACGAGCAGTACTTC.

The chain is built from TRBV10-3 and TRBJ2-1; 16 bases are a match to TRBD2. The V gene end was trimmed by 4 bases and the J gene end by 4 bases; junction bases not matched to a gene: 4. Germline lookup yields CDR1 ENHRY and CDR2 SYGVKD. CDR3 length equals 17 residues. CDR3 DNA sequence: TGTGCCATCAGTGTCGGGACTAGCGGGGGGGCTTACAATGAGCAGTTCTTC. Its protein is CAISVGTSGGAYNEQFF.

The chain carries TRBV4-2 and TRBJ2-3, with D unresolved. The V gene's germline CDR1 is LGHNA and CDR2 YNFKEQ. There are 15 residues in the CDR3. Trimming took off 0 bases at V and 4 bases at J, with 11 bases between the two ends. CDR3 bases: TGTGCCAGCAGCCAAGACCTGTCCCGCGCAGATACGCAGTATTTT. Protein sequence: CASSQDLSRADTQYF.

CDR3 sequence reads: CASSSVVRTGAGNTIYF. CDR3 nucleotides: TGTGCCAGCAGTTCTGTGGTCCGGACAGGGGCCGGAAACACCATATATTTT. The V call is TRBV28, the J call TRBJ1-3; 9 nucleotides agree with TRBD1. After removal of 4 bases from V and 4 bases from J, the junction contained 11 bases not matched to a gene. The CDR3 sequence is 17 residues long. In germline, CDR1 is MDHEN, CDR2 SYDVKM. The whole variable domain, filled in from reference TRBV28 and TRBJ1-3, reads DVKVTQSSRYLVKRTGEKVFLECVQDMDHENMFWYRQDPGLGLRLIYFSYDVKMKEKGDIPEGYSVSREKKERFSLILESASTNQTSMYLCASSSVVRTGAGNTIYFGEGSWLTVV.

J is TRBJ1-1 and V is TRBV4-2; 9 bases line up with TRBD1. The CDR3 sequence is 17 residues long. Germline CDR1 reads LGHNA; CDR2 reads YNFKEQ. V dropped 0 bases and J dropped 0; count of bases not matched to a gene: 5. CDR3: CASSQDPYRGLNTEAFF. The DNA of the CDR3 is TGTGCCAGCAGCCAAGACCCCTACAGGGGGCTGAACACTGAAGCTTTCTTT.

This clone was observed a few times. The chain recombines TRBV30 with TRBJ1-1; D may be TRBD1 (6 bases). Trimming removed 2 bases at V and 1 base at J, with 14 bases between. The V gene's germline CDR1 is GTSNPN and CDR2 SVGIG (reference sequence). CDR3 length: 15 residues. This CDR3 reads CAWSTKGQSNTEAFF. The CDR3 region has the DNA TGTGCCTGGAGTACTAAAGGACAGTCGAACACTGAAGCTTTCTTT.

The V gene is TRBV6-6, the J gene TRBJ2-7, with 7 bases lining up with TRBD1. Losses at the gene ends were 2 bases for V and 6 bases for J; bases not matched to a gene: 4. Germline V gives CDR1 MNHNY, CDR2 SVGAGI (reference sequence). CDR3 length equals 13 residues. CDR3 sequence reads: CASSYRRGIEQYF. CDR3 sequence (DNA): TGTGCCAGCAGTTACCGCAGGGGGATCGAGCAGTACTTC.

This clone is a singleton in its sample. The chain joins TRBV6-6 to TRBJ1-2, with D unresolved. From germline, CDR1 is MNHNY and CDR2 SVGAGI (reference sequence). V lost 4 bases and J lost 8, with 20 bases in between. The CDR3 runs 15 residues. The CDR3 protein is CASSSELGRTRGYTF. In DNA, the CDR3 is TGTGCCAGCAGTTCCGAGCTCGGGAGAACGAGAGGCTACACCTTC.

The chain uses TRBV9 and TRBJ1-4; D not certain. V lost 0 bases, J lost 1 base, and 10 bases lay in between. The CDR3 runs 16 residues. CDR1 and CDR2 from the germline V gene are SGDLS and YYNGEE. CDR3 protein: CASSVDLGRTNEKLFF. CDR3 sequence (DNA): TGTGCCAGCAGCGTAGATCTGGGCAGAACTAATGAAAAACTGTTTTTT. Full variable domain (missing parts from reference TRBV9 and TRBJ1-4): DSGVTQTPKHLITATGQRVTLRCSPRSGDLSVYWYQQSLDQGLQFLIQYYNGEERAKGNILERFSAQQFPDLHSELNLSSLELGDSALYFCASSVDLGRTNEKLFFGSGTQLSVL.

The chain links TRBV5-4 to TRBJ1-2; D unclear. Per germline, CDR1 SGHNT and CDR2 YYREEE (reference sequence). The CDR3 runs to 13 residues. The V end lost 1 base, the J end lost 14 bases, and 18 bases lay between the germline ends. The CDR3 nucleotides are TGTGCCAGCAGCTTGTTTGGAGAAATGGTCGGGACCTTC. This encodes CASSLFGEMVGTF.

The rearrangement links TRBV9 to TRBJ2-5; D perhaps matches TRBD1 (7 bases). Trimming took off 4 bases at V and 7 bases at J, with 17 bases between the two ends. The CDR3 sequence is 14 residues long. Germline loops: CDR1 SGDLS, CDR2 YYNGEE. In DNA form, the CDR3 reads TGTGCCAGCAGCCGACAGGGCGCCGGGGGGACCCAGTACTTC. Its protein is CASSRQGAGGTQYF.

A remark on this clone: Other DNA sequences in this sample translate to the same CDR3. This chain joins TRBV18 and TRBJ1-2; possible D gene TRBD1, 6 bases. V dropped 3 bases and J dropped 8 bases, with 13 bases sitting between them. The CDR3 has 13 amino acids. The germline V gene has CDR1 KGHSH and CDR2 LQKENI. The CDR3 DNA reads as TGTGCCAGCTCACCTTCGGACAGTAGAGGCTACACCTTC. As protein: CASSPSDSRGYTF.